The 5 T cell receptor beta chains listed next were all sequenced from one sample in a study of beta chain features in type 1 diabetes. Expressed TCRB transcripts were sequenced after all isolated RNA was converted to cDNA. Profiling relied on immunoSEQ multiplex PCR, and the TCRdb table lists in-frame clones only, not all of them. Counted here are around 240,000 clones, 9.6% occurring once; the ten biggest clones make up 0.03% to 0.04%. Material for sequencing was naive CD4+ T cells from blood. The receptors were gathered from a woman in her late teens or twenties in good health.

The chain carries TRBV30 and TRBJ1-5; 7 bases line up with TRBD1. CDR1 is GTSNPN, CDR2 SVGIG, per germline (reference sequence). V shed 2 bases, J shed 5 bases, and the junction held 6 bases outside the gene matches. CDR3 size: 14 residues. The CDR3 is CAWSRGGGDQPQHF. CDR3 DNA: TGTGCCTGGAGTAGAGGAGGGGGCGATCAGCCCCAGCATTTT. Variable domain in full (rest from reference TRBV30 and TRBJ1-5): SQTIHQWPATLVQPVGSPLSLECTVEGTSNPNLYWYRQAAGRGLQLLFYSVGIGQISSEVPQNLSASRPQDRQFILSSKKLLLSDSGFYLCAWSRGGGDQPQHFGDGTRLSIL.

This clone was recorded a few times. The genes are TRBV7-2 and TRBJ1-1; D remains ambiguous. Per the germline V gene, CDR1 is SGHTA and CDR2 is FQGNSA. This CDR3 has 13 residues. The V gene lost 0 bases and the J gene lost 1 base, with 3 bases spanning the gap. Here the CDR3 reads CASSLAANTEAFF. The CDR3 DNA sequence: TGTGCCAGCAGCTTAGCGGCGAACACTGAAGCTTTCTTT.

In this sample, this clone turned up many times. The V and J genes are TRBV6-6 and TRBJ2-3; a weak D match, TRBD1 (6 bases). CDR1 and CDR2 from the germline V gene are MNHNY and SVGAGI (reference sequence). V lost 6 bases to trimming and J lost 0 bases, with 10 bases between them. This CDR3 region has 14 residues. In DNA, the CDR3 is TGTGCCAGCAGACCCAGGGGTAGCACAGATACGCAGTATTTT. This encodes CASRPRGSTDTQYF.

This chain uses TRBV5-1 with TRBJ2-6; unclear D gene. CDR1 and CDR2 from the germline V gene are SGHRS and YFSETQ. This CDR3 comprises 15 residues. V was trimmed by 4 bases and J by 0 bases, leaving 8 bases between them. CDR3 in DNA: TGCGCCAGCAGCCTAGGTACCTCTGGGGCCAACGTCCTGACTTTC. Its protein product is CASSLGTSGANVLTF.

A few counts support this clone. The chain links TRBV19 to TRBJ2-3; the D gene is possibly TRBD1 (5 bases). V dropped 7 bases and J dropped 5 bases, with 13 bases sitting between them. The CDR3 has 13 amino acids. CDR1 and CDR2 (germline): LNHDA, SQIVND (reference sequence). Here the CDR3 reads CASTDREVDTQYF. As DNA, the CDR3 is TGTGCCAGTACAGACAGAGAAGTAGATACGCAGTATTTT. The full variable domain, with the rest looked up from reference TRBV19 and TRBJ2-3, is DGGITQSPKYLFRKEGQNVTLSCEQNLNHDAMYWYRQDPGQGLRLIYYSQIVNDFQKGDIAEGYSVSREKKESFPLTVTSAQKNPTAFYLCASTDREVDTQYFGPGTRLTVL.